This T cell receptor (beta chain) was sequenced for a study of post-analysis software for immune sequencing data. Study background: Patients with relapsing-remitting, secondary progressive and progressive-relapsing multiple sclerosis courses were all represented. Whole-study findings and limits: Significantly decreased normalized Chao1 diversity was recorded for multiple sclerosis patients relative to controls.

Carried by the TCR beta cDNA libraries were unique molecular identifiers. When roughly 0.9 to 10 million T cells were used, they gave hundreds of thousands of cDNA molecules. TCRdb reanalysed the PCR reads using MiXCR and keeps one entry per CDR3 protein. The sample holds 350,000 to 500,000 distinct CDR3 sequences, 39% seen once. This clonotype has only a few counts. Its specificity is not known. The sequence was collected from a girl aged 2 to 9 with multiple sclerosis. Sequenced: blood.

The CDR3 DNA sequence: TGTGCCAGCAACCCCGGCCGGGTCAACAATGAGCAGTTCTTC. Its protein product is CASNPGRVNNEQFF. The chain uses TRBV28 and TRBJ2-1; no clear D gene. This CDR3 is 14 amino acids long. Germline V gene sequence: CDR1 MDHEN, CDR2 SYDVKM. Trimming took off 7 bases at V and 5 bases at J, with 15 bases between the two ends.